Listed here are 25 T cell receptor beta chains from one sample, sequenced in a study of blood T cell repertoires in COVID-19. Assay: immunoSEQ multiplex PCR; the TCRdb copy retains only in-frame clones and omits some. Of hundreds of thousands of clones detected, roughly 85% appear once; the ten largest clones hold approximately 2.6%. Specimen: peripheral blood. The receptor source for this set is a woman in her 70s with active or convalescent COVID-19.

The V and J genes are TRBV15 and TRBJ1-2, with D unclear. This CDR3 spans 14 amino acids. CDR1 is LNHNV and CDR2 is YYDKDF in the germline V gene (reference sequence). Trimming left V 2 bases short and J 2 bases short, with 9 bases between. The CDR3 DNA reads TGTGCCACCAGCAGACTGACGAGGAACTATGGCTACACCTTC. Protein: CATSRLTRNYGYTF.

A single count supports this clone. This chain connects TRBV5-1 to TRBJ2-7; 8 bases line up with TRBD1. This CDR3 is built from 15 residues. Germline trimming cut 2 bases from V and 2 bases from J; bases unmatched to any gene: 6. Per germline, CDR1 SGHRS and CDR2 YFSETQ. CDR3 sequence (DNA): TGCGCCAGCAGCTTCGGGACAGGCGGAGCCTACGAGCAGTACTTC. Translation gives CASSFGTGGAYEQYF.

The gene calls are TRBV6-5 and TRBJ1-4, with a possible D match to TRBD1 (5 bases). Germline V gene data show CDR1 as MNHEY and CDR2 as SVGAGI. Trimming shortened V by 4 bases and J by 7 bases, and 13 bases separated the two germline ends. The CDR3 is made up of 14 amino acids. CDR3 sequence reads: CASSWGWGGEKLFF. The CDR3 DNA sequence: TGTGCCAGCAGTTGGGGATGGGGGGGTGAAAAACTGTTTTTT.

The chain links TRBV28 to TRBJ2-4, with D possibly TRBD2 on 5 matching bases. The CDR3 length is 15 residues. V lost 5 bases to trimming and J lost 7 bases, with 18 bases between them. Per the germline V gene, CDR1 is MDHEN and CDR2 is SYDVKM. The CDR3 here is CASSASSQRGNIQYF. In DNA form, the CDR3 reads TGTGCCAGCAGTGCTAGTTCCCAGAGAGGGAACATTCAGTACTTC.

V gene TRBV5-1 combines with J gene TRBJ2-7, with D tentatively TRBD1 (6 bases). CDR1 SGHRS and CDR2 YFSETQ come from the germline V gene. CDR3 length: 12 residues. Trimming took off 2 bases at V and 6 bases at J, with 9 bases between the two ends. In DNA, the CDR3 is TGCGCCAGCAGCTTCTTAGGGGGCGAGCAGTACTTC. It is translated as CASSFLGGEQYF. Full variable domain (outside the CDR3, taken from reference TRBV5-1 and TRBJ2-7): KAGVTQTPRYLIKTRGQQVTLSCSPISGHRSVSWYQQTPGQGLQFLFEYFSETQRNKGNFPGRFSGRQFSNSRSEMNVSTLELGDSALYLCASSFLGGEQYFGPGTRLTVT.

V usage is TRBV4-2 and J usage is TRBJ2-5; 8 positions match TRBD2. There are 14 residues in the CDR3. V gave up 4 bases and J gave up 5 bases; unmatched junction bases: 6. The V gene's germline CDR1 is LGHNA and CDR2 YNFKEQ. The CDR3 here is CASSPGTRDETQYF. CDR3 nucleotides: TGTGCCAGCAGCCCCGGGACTAGGGATGAGACCCAGTACTTC.

J is TRBJ1-6 and V is TRBV11-2; D ambiguous. The CDR3 has 13 residues. Per germline, CDR1 SGHAT and CDR2 FQNNGV. Trimming cost V 8 bases and J 5 bases, with 10 bases left between them. Here the CDR3 DNA reads TGTGCCAGCCTGTTAGTGGATAATTCACCCCTCCACTTT. It specifies CASLLVDNSPLHF.

The J gene is TRBJ1-1, the V gene TRBV19, with D maybe TRBD1 (5 bases). Trimming left V 4 bases short and J 10 bases short, with 13 bases between. Per the germline V gene, CDR1 is LNHDA and CDR2 is SQIVND (reference sequence). There are 12 residues in the CDR3. The CDR3 nucleotides read TGTGCCAGTAGTACAAACCACGGGGGAGCTTTCTTT. This translates into CASSTNHGGAFF.

V usage is TRBV28 and J usage is TRBJ2-7, with D unclear. The CDR3 loop spans 13 amino acids. Trimming removed 5 bases at V and 1 base at J, with 9 bases between. Germline CDR1 and CDR2: MDHEN and SYDVKM. In DNA form, the CDR3 reads TGTGCCAGCAGTAACAGTGGGTCCTACGAGCAGTACTTC. The encoded protein is CASSNSGSYEQYF.

V gene TRBV5-1 combines with J gene TRBJ2-7, with a possible D match to TRBD1 (7 bases). This CDR3 has 17 amino acids. V was clipped by 1 base and J by 2 bases, with 19 bases between them. Germline V gives CDR1 SGHRS, CDR2 YFSETQ. CDR3 bases: TGCGCCAGCAGCTTGTCATGGGGCAGGGGGGTCCCCTACGAGCAGTACTTC. Protein sequence: CASSLSWGRGVPYEQYF.

In this sample, this clone turned up once. V and J are TRBV5-1 and TRBJ2-3; D is unresolved. Per the germline V gene, CDR1 is SGHRS and CDR2 is YFSETQ. The CDR3 totals 14 residues. Trimming shortened V by 2 bases and J by 4 bases, and 11 bases separated the two germline ends. The CDR3 sequence: CASSFGPQPDTQYF. DNA for the CDR3: TGCGCCAGCAGCTTCGGCCCACAGCCAGATACGCAGTATTTT.

The V and J genes are TRBV28 and TRBJ2-1; the D gene is possibly TRBD2 (5 bases). This CDR3 contains 12 residues. The V gene lost 4 bases and the J gene lost 8 bases, with 9 bases spanning the gap. Looked up from germline, CDR1 is MDHEN and CDR2 is SYDVKM. CDR3 in DNA: TGTGCCAGCAGTTCAGCCGGGGATGAGCAGTTCTTC. Translating it yields CASSSAGDEQFF.

This chain uses TRBV12-3 or TRBV12-4 with TRBJ2-7; D is unclear. V was trimmed by 4 bases and J by 2 bases, leaving 9 bases between them. This CDR3 region has 13 residues. The CDR3 loop is CASSSPGPYEQYF. The CDR3 bases are TGTGCCAGCAGTTCCCCTGGGCCCTACGAGCAGTACTTC.

The chain employs TRBV5-1 and TRBJ1-4, with D possibly TRBD1 on 6 matching bases. This CDR3 region has 16 residues. Per the germline V gene, CDR1 is SGHRS and CDR2 is YFSETQ. V lost 3 bases and J 7 bases, leaving 19 bases between the germline ends. CDR3 sequence reads: CASSSGVNEGFEKLFF. For the CDR3, the DNA is TGCGCCAGCAGCTCAGGGGTGAACGAAGGTTTTGAAAAACTGTTTTTT.

This sequence joins TRBV10-3 and TRBJ1-4; 9 bases are shared with TRBD1. The V and J ends lost 0 bases and 5 bases, in that order; junction bases with no gene match: 1. This CDR3 is 15 amino acids long. Germline-derived CDR1 and CDR2 are ENHRY and SYGVKD. The CDR3 protein is CAISESGTGNEKLFF. In DNA form, the CDR3 reads TGTGCCATCAGTGAGTCCGGGACAGGGAATGAAAAACTGTTTTTT.

J is TRBJ2-1 and V is TRBV3-1 (or the pseudogene TRBV3-2), with 7 bases identical to TRBD1. The trim removed 2 bases at V and 1 base at J, leaving 5 bases unmatched. Germline V gene sequence: CDR1 LGHDT, CDR2 YNNKEL (reference sequence). The CDR3 covers 16 residues. CDR3 in DNA: TGTGCCAGCAGCCAACTAGGGGGCCTATCCTACAATGAGCAGTTCTTC. Translated: CASSQLGGLSYNEQFF.

This chain joins TRBV19 and TRBJ2-5, with 12 positions matching TRBD2. Germline trimming cut 5 bases from V and 4 bases from J; bases unmatched to any gene: 11. Germline V gene data show CDR1 as LNHDA and CDR2 as SQIVND (reference sequence). CDR3 size: 17 residues. CDR3: CASSSRLAGAPRETQYF. The CDR3 DNA reads TGTGCCAGTAGTTCAAGACTAGCGGGAGCCCCAAGAGAGACCCAGTACTTC.

V gene TRBV19 combines with J gene TRBJ1-1; TRBD1 matches 7 bases. V shed 5 bases, J shed 5 bases, and the junction held 11 bases outside the gene matches. The CDR3 runs to 15 residues. Germline V gives CDR1 LNHDA, CDR2 SQIVND (reference sequence). In DNA form, the CDR3 reads TGTGCCAGTAGTCCAAGCCCGACAGGGTTGACTGAAGCTTTCTTT. This codes for CASSPSPTGLTEAFF.

Concerning this clone itself: Germline is not matched at one junction end, which may reflect a read error. The chain couples TRBV6-5 to TRBJ1-2; unclear D gene. Germline CDR1 is MNHEY and CDR2 is SVGAGI. This CDR3 region has 14 residues. CDR3 residues: CASSHSGLEDGYTF. CDR3 bases: TGTGCCAGCAGTCACTCAGGCCTCGAGGATGGCTACACCTTC.

This clone was observed a single time. The gene calls are TRBV7-2 and TRBJ1-1; the D gene is possibly TRBD1 (6 bases). CDR3 length equals 18 residues. Germline V lookup: CDR1 SGHTA, CDR2 FQGNSA. Between the trimmed V and J ends, which lost 1 base and 7 bases, there was a span of 25 bases. The CDR3 DNA reads as TGTGCCAGCAGCTTAGAGGGTTGGGGGCGCGGGTCTGTCGGTGAAGCTTTCTTT. This gives the protein CASSLEGWGRGSVGEAFF.

The V and J genes are TRBV5-1 and TRBJ2-2; 8 nucleotides match TRBD1. Germline V gene data show CDR1 as SGHRS and CDR2 as YFSETQ. This CDR3 spans 16 amino acids. With 3 bases clipped from V and 4 bases from J, the junction kept 8 bases outside the gene matches. CDR3 loop: CASSSGQGLVTGELFF. The CDR3 DNA is TGCGCCAGCAGCTCCGGACAGGGACTCGTCACCGGGGAGCTGTTTTTT.

The chain couples TRBV9 to TRBJ1-1; unclear D gene. The CDR3 totals 13 residues. V was trimmed by 4 bases and J by 0 bases, leaving 7 bases between them. Germline V gene data show CDR1 as SGDLS and CDR2 as YYNGEE. CDR3 amino acids: CASSPIMNTEAFF. In DNA form, the CDR3 reads TGTGCCAGCAGCCCTATTATGAACACTGAAGCTTTCTTT.

The V and J genes are TRBV3-1 (or the pseudogene TRBV3-2) and TRBJ1-2; TRBD1 matches 10 bases. The CDR3 is made up of 17 amino acids. Germline V gene sequence: CDR1 LGHDT, CDR2 YNNKEL (reference sequence). With V trimmed by 0 bases and J by 3 bases, 7 bases remained unmatched. CDR3 nucleotide sequence: TGTGCCAGCAGCCAAGACTCCGGGACAGGGGCCGACTATGGCTACACCTTC. Translation: CASSQDSGTGADYGYTF.

This clone was counted between two and nine times. This sequence joins TRBV5-6 and TRBJ1-5; 7 bases agree with TRBD1. The ends lost 0 bases at V and 1 base at J; junction bases unmatched: 7. Per the germline V gene, CDR1 is SGHDT and CDR2 is YYEEEE. The CDR3 contains 17 residues. This CDR3 reads CASSLVGTVGSNQPQHF. In nucleotides, the CDR3 is TGTGCCAGCAGCTTGGTGGGGACAGTGGGGAGCAATCAGCCCCAGCATTTT.

The V and J genes are TRBV30 and TRBJ2-2; a possible D gene is TRBD1 (5 bases). Germline V CDR1 and CDR2: GTSNPN, SVGIG (reference sequence). Trimming shortened V by 0 bases and J by 5 bases, and 7 bases separated the two germline ends. The CDR3 totals 13 residues. The CDR3 DNA follows: TGTGCCTGGAGTGTAGGGGATACCGGGGAGCTGTTTTTT. Protein: CAWSVGDTGELFF. Combining the CDR3 with reference TRBV30 and TRBJ2-2 gives the whole variable domain SQTIHQWPATLVQPVGSPLSLECTVEGTSNPNLYWYRQAAGRGLQLLFYSVGIGQISSEVPQNLSASRPQDRQFILSSKKLLLSDSGFYLCAWSVGDTGELFFGEGSRLTVL.